Following are 14 T cell receptor beta chains from one sample sequenced in a study of spatial heterogeneity in lung cancer. Study outcomes and limitations: Tumor mutation count correlated with how many alpha and beta TCRs expanded intratumorally.

Their recognized antigens are unknown. MiXCR was run by TCRdb on the 5' RACE reads, yielding one entry per CDR3 protein. Altogether several thousand distinct CDR3 sequences are present, about 7.6% being singletons, with the ten largest covering around 17%. Time point indicated: sample taken at primary tumor resection. The specimen comprised lung tumor tissue, sampled at surgery. All receptors come from a female donor with early-stage non-small cell lung cancer.

This clonotype was seen only a few times. J is TRBJ1-1 and V is TRBV9, with D perhaps TRBD1 (5 bases). The CDR3 covers 15 residues. Germline CDR1 SGDLS, CDR2 YYNGEE. Trimming removed 0 bases from V and 2 bases from J, with 11 bases in between. Here the CDR3 reads CASSVVDQGNTEAFF. For the CDR3, the DNA is TGTGCCAGCAGCGTAGTCGACCAGGGTAACACTGAAGCTTTCTTT.

In its sample, this clonotype is medium-sized. The chain links TRBV11-2 to TRBJ2-3; weak D call: TRBD1 (6 bases). The CDR3 runs to 16 residues. Trimming shortened V by 0 bases and J by 2 bases, and 12 bases separated the two germline ends. CDR1 is SGHAT, CDR2 FQNNGV, per germline. For the CDR3, the DNA is TGTGCCAGCAGCTTAGAGCAGGGACAAATCACAGATACGCAGTATTTT. It encodes CASSLEQGQITDTQYF.

With respect to this clonotype: This may be a read error: a much more frequent sequence differs by one nucleotide. This chain uses TRBV12-3 or TRBV12-4 with TRBJ2-7; TRBD1 matches 10 bases. This CDR3 is built from 15 residues. The CDR3 DNA is TGTGCCAGCAGTTTAGCCGGACAGGGGGTATACGGGCAGTACTTC. This translates into CASSLAGQGVYGQYF.

The chain recombines TRBV4-1 with TRBJ2-7; a weak D match, TRBD1 (5 bases). V was trimmed by 0 bases and J by 0 bases, leaving 9 bases between them. From germline, CDR1 is MGHRA and CDR2 YSYEKL. CDR3 size: 15 residues. The CDR3 loop reads CASSQESRASYEQYF. The CDR3 DNA follows: TGCGCCAGCAGCCAAGAGAGCAGGGCCTCCTACGAGCAGTACTTC.

This clonotype is categorized as large. V and J are TRBV4-2 and TRBJ2-3; D might be TRBD2 (7 bases). The germline V gene has CDR1 LGHNA and CDR2 YNFKEQ. The CDR3 runs 17 residues. V shed 0 bases and J shed 2 bases, with 15 bases lying between them. The CDR3 sequence is CASSQDGGGGATDTQYF. CDR3 coding DNA: TGTGCCAGCAGCCAAGATGGCGGTGGGGGGGCCACAGATACGCAGTATTTT.

This chain connects TRBV5-1 to TRBJ2-4, with TRBD2 matching over 7 bases. V shed 1 base, J shed 6 bases, and the junction held 7 bases outside the gene matches. Per germline, CDR1 SGHRS and CDR2 YFSETQ. This CDR3 is 15 amino acids long. CDR3 residues: CASSLPYPGGNIQYF. The CDR3 nucleotides are TGCGCCAGCAGCTTGCCCTACCCGGGAGGAAACATTCAGTACTTC.

This clonotype was detected a few times. V gene TRBV6-5 combines with J gene TRBJ1-4; 7 nucleotides line up with TRBD1. Germline V CDR1 and CDR2: MNHEY, SVGAGI. The CDR3 has 14 residues. V was pared by 0 bases and J by 10 bases, with 5 bases of the junction left unmatched. The CDR3 spells CASSYSKRGRKLFF. In DNA form, the CDR3 reads TGTGCCAGCAGTTACTCGAAGAGGGGGCGAAAACTGTTTTTT.

In its sample, this clonotype is medium-sized (0.01 to 0.1%). The rearrangement links TRBV6-5 to TRBJ1-1; 7 bases line up with TRBD1. V was clipped by 4 bases and J by 2 bases; unmatched bases: 4. The CDR3 is made up of 14 amino acids. Germline V gene data show CDR1 as MNHEY and CDR2 as SVGAGI. CDR3: CASSSRDRNTEAFF. The CDR3 DNA follows: TGTGCCAGCAGTTCCCGGGACAGAAACACTGAAGCTTTCTTT.

In this sample, this clonotype turned up a few times. The chain couples TRBV6-5 to TRBJ1-6; D call uncertain. This CDR3 has 18 residues. The germline V gene encodes CDR1 MNHEY and CDR2 SVGAGI. V was cut by 0 bases and J by 0 bases, with 12 bases left in between. The CDR3 here is CASSYSRLRGSYNSPLHF. As DNA, the CDR3 is TGTGCCAGCAGTTACTCTCGACTCCGGGGCTCCTATAATTCACCCCTCCACTTT.

The V call is TRBV28, the J call TRBJ1-1, with a possible D match to TRBD1 (5 bases). The ends were cut back, 8 bases at V and 10 bases at J, with 17 bases in the middle. The CDR3 loop spans 12 amino acids. Germline V CDR1 and CDR2: MDHEN, SYDVKM. DNA for the CDR3: TGTGCCAGCGGCTACCAGGGTTTTGGAGCTTTCTTT. Translated: CASGYQGFGAFF. Complete variable domain (other parts from reference TRBV28 and TRBJ1-1): DVKVTQSSRYLVKRTGEKVFLECVQDMDHENMFWYRQDPGLGLRLIYFSYDVKMKEKGDIPEGYSVSREKKERFSLILESASTNQTSMYLCASGYQGFGAFFGQGTRLTVV.

This clonotype was seen only a few times. The chain links TRBV9 to TRBJ2-3; D is perhaps TRBD1 (6 bases). Trimming pared 3 bases from V and 6 bases from J, leaving 11 bases between. The CDR3 has 13 amino acids. CDR1 and CDR2 (germline): SGDLS, YYNGEE. Here the CDR3 reads CASSGSGEDTQYF. The CDR3, as DNA: TGTGCCAGCAGCGGATCAGGGGAGGATACGCAGTATTTT.

Judged by abundance, this clonotype is medium-sized. This chain uses TRBV6-1 with TRBJ1-1; TRBD1 matches at 8 bases. Germline values: CDR1 MNHNS, CDR2 SASEGT. The V gene end was trimmed by 6 bases and the J gene end by 11 bases; junction bases not matched to a gene: 8. The CDR3 consists of 12 residues. Here the CDR3 DNA reads TGTGCCAGCAGCGGACAGGGCATATATGCTTTCTTT. Amino acid sequence: CASSGQGIYAFF.

This clonotype is classed as medium-sized (0.01 to 0.1%). The gene calls are TRBV12-3 or TRBV12-4 and TRBJ1-5; D gene unclear. CDR3 length: 15 amino acids. V lost 3 bases and J 0 bases, leaving 9 bases between the germline ends. DNA for the CDR3: TGTGCCAGCAGTTTTACGGGCTATAGCAATCAGCCCCAGCATTTT. This translates into CASSFTGYSNQPQHF.

Sample share makes this clonotype medium-sized. The genes are TRBV20-1 and TRBJ1-2; D remains ambiguous. The V and J ends lost 1 base and 8 bases respectively, with 2 bases between them. CDR3 length: 9 amino acids. Germline V gene lookup returns CDR1 DFQATT and CDR2 SNEGSKA (reference sequence). The CDR3 DNA reads as TGCAGTGCTAGAGGAGGCTACACCTTC. This translates into CSARGGYTF.